A selection of T cell receptor beta chains follows, all from one sample in a study of metastatic and nonmetastatic thyroid tumors. With MiXCR, TCRdb reprocessed the PCR reads. The sample holds more than 50,000 clones, 20% seen once. Material for sequencing was blood. The receptors were sampled from a female donor with papillary thyroid cancer or a benign thyroid nodule (not recorded which). Some clones in this sample may be carry-over from other donors' samples. The CDR3 runs from the conserved cysteine through the conserved F or W. Each record gives: J gene, clone size, D gene, V gene, CDR3 protein, CDR3 DNA. The D gene is left open where the match is weak. Not every row has a clone size; where given, it reads once, few, many or a size class.

TRBJ2-1 once TRBD2 TRBV10-1 CASSATSGGNAQFF TGCGCCAGCAGTGCCACTAGCGGTGGGAATGCGCAGTTCTTC
TRBJ2-7 few - TRBV28 CASNSLPCLGYEQYF TGTGCCAGCAACAGCCTTCCTTGTTTAGGTTACGAGCAGTACTTC
TRBJ2-3 many - TRBV12-3/TRBV12-4 CASRTVTDTQYF TGTGCCAGCAGGACCGTTACAGATACGCAGTATTTT
TRBJ2-7 many TRBD2 TRBV4-1 CASSQGGGLAGVSYEQYF TGCGCCAGCAGCCAAGGTGGGGGACTAGCGGGAGTCTCCTACGAGCAGTACTTC
TRBJ1-1 many - TRBV28 CASSLQGLSSEAFF TGTGCCAGCAGTTTACAGGGTTTAAGCTCTGAAGCTTTCTTT
TRBJ2-1 many - TRBV5-6 CASSLRGRPYNEQFF TGTGCCAGCAGCTTAAGGGGTCGACCGTACAATGAGCAGTTCTTC
TRBJ2-7 many - TRBV19 CASSTGRTYEQYF TGTGCCAGTAGTACCGGACGGACCTACGAGCAGTACTTC
TRBJ1-3 - - TRBV7-2 CASSLDISGNTIYF TGTGCCAGCAGCTTAGACATTTCTGGAAACACCATATATTTT
TRBJ1-1 many - TRBV4-1 CASSPRGNTEAFF TGCGCCAGCAGCCCGAGGGGGAACACTGAAGCTTTCTTT
TRBJ1-5 many - TRBV28 CASTPTTGRGQPQHF TGTGCCAGCACCCCTACCACAGGGAGGGGTCAGCCCCAGCATTTT
TRBJ1-1 many - TRBV6-1 CASRGSPLNTEAFF TGTGCCAGCAGGGGGAGCCCATTGAACACTGAAGCTTTCTTT
TRBJ1-5 - - TRBV6-5 CASSYSGPRGLQPTHF TGTGCAAGCAGTTACTCGGGGCCTAGAGGGCTACAGCCCACGCATTTT
TRBJ1-5 many - TRBV6-1 CASRRTPDTYSNQPQHF TGTGCCAGCAGACGCACGCCCGACACCTATAGCAATCAGCCCCAGCATTTT
TRBJ1-6 many - TRBV12-3/TRBV12-4 CASSFSAGNNSPLHF TGTGCCAGCAGTTTTTCGGCCGGCAATAATTCACCCCTCCACTTT
TRBJ2-7 many - TRBV4-1 CASSQELKIYYEQYF TGCGCCAGCAGCCAAGAACTCAAGATTTATTACGAGCAGTACTTC
TRBJ2-1 few - TRBV2 CASSARWMGDNEQFF TGTGCCAGCAGTGCCCGGTGGATGGGCGACAATGAGCAGTTCTTC
TRBJ2-1 many - TRBV5-1 CASGAGIYNEQFF TGCGCCAGCGGGGCTGGCATTTACAATGAGCAGTTCTTC
TRBJ2-3 few - TRBV5-1 CASSLEQVSRTDTQYF TGCGCCAGCAGCTTGGAACAGGTATCTCGCACAGATACGCAGTATTTT
TRBJ1-5 many - TRBV20-1 CSAEIDGTNQPQHF TGCAGTGCCGAAATTGACGGAACTAATCAGCCCCAGCATTTT
TRBJ2-1 - TRBD2 TRBV6-2/TRBV6-3 CAAGTSGHNEQFF TGTGCCGCCGGGACTAGCGGACACAATGAGCAGTTCTTC
TRBJ1-2 few - TRBV6-1 CASIIQCYGYTF TGTGCCAGCATCATACAGTGTTATGGCTACACCTTC
TRBJ2-7 - TRBD1 TRBV30 CAWGIDRENEQYF TGTGCCTGGGGGATCGACAGGGAGAACGAGCAGTACTTC
TRBJ1-1 many - TRBV20-1 CSARDPQGMNTEAFF TGCAGTGCTAGAGATCCTCAGGGCATGAACACTGAAGCTTTCTTT
TRBJ1-5 - - TRBV20-1 CSAPPLGFSQPLHF TGCAGTGCTCCCCCCCTGGGTTTCAGCCAGCCCCTGCATTTT
TRBJ2-7 - TRBD2 TRBV7-2 CASILGTSGSYEQNF TGTGCCAGCATCTTAGGGACTAGCGGGAGTTACGAGCAGAACTTC
TRBJ1-2 few - TRBV2 CVSSEAPYLNYGYTF TGTGTCAGCAGTGAAGCGCCGTACCTCAACTATGGCTACACCTTC
TRBJ2-2 many - TRBV7-9 CASSPVKGHTGELFF TGTGCCAGCAGCCCCGTGAAGGGGCACACCGGGGAGCTGTTTTTT
TRBJ2-1 many - TRBV7-8 CASSPIPGLEQFF TGTGCCAGCAGCCCGATACCGGGACTGGAGCAGTTCTTC
TRBJ2-2 - - TRBV11-2 CASNHRALVGGGNTGELFF TGTGCCAGCAACCACCGGGCACTAGTAGGGGGGGGAAACACCGGGGAGCTGTTTTTT
TRBJ2-7 - - TRBV3-1 CASIDSWGLAIDYEQYF TGTGCCAGCATCGACTCATGGGGGCTAGCGATTGACTACGAGCAGTACTTC
TRBJ2-1 many - TRBV10-3 CAISDRGSLNEQFF TGTGCCATCAGTGATAGGGGCAGCCTTAATGAGCAGTTCTTC
TRBJ1-2 many - TRBV5-6 CASSLGQLDGYTF TGTGCCAGCAGCTTGGGTCAGCTTGATGGCTACACCTTC
TRBJ1-2 many TRBD1 TRBV5-1 CASRTLTGSNYGYTF TGCGCCAGCCGGACCTTGACAGGGAGTAACTATGGCTACACCTTC
TRBJ2-7 many - TRBV19 CASSLKKRYSDRAYEQYF TGTGCCAGTAGTCTAAAAAAAAGATACTCGGACAGAGCCTACGAGCAGTACTTC
TRBJ2-3 many - TRBV18 CASSPINEGDTQYF TGTGCCAGCTCACCAATCAATGAGGGAGATACGCAGTATTTT
TRBJ1-2 many - TRBV5-8 CASSLASYGYTF TGTGCCAGCAGCTTGGCCAGTTATGGCTACACCTTC
TRBJ1-5 many - TRBV28 CASSLINQPQHF TGTGCCAGCAGTTTAATTAATCAGCCCCAGCATTTT
TRBJ1-2 - - TRBV5-1 CASSLGRQTDNYGYTF TGCGCCAGCAGCCTGGGGCGACAGACCGATAACTATGGCTACACCTTC
TRBJ2-7 many TRBD1 TRBV3-1 CASSTGQQSYEQYF TGTGCCAGCAGCACGGGACAGCAGTCCTACGAGCAGTACTTC
TRBJ1-1 many - TRBV18 CASSPWGQGGSDTEAFF TGTGCCAGCTCACCATGGGGGCAGGGTGGGTCGGACACTGAAGCTTTCTTT
TRBJ1-3 many - TRBV12-5 CASGKNQENTIYF TGTGCTAGTGGCAAAAATCAGGAAAACACCATATATTTT
TRBJ1-3 medium-sized - TRBV6-1 CASVFRDSGNTIYF TGTGCCAGCGTCTTCAGGGACTCTGGAAACACCATATATTTT
TRBJ1-2 many - TRBV7-9 CASSPTLKDYGYTF TGTGCCAGCAGCCCGACACTGAAGGACTATGGCTACACCTTC
TRBJ1-6 - - TRBV6-1 CASIATGGNSPLHF TGTGCCAGCATAGCTACAGGTGGAAATTCACCCCTCCACTTT
TRBJ1-1 many TRBD1 TRBV7-9 CASSLTPGGGEAFF TGTGCCAGCAGCCTCACTCCAGGGGGTGGTGAAGCTTTCTTT
TRBJ2-5 - TRBD2 TRBV5-1 CASSPNPSGLQETQYF TGCGCCAGCAGCCCCAATCCTAGCGGGCTCCAAGAGACCCAGTACTTC
TRBJ1-1 - - TRBV20-1 CSVTLRIMNTEAFF TGCAGTGTTACCCTCAGGATCATGAACACTGAAGCTTTCTTT
TRBJ1-2 many TRBD1 TRBV7-2 CASSFRTGNYGYTF TGTGCCAGCAGCTTTCGGACAGGGAACTATGGCTACACCTTC
TRBJ2-1 many - TRBV12-3/TRBV12-4 CAGSLPAGIYNEQFF TGTGCCGGCAGCCTCCCCGCGGGAATCTACAATGAGCAGTTCTTC
TRBJ2-7 many TRBD2 TRBV28 CASSSSRLAGAYEQYF TGTGCCAGCAGTTCTTCAAGACTAGCGGGAGCTTACGAGCAGTACTTC
TRBJ1-1 many - TRBV3-1 CASSHSITGNTEAFF TGTGCCAGCAGCCACTCAATCACAGGGAACACTGAAGCTTTCTTT